These 27 T cell receptor beta chains were sequenced from one sample in a study of T-cell memory formation after mild COVID-19. A single record per CDR3 protein comes from TCRdb applying MiXCR to the 5' RACE reads. Here the sample spans about 560,000 distinct CDR3 sequences, approximately 21% being singletons. What was sequenced was PBMCs or a T cell subset sorted from them (not recorded which). These receptors all stem from an adult woman who had mild COVID-19 (a few samples of this study predate the infection). Cell type and time point are not known.

The CDR3: CASSLRGPPYNEQFF. CDR3 bases: TGTGCCAGCAGTCTGCGGGGACCCCCGTACAATGAGCAGTTCTTC. The chain joins TRBV27 to TRBJ2-1; TRBD2 is a possible D gene (6 bases). The CDR3 consists of 15 residues. Trimming shortened V by 5 bases and J by 4 bases, and 15 bases separated the two germline ends. Germline V gene data show CDR1 as MNHEY and CDR2 as SMNVEV (reference sequence).

Many counts were recorded for this clonotype. J is TRBJ2-1 and V is TRBV4-2; weak D call: TRBD1 (6 bases). The CDR3 extends over 18 amino acids. The germline V gene has CDR1 LGHNA and CDR2 YNFKEQ. Trimming removed 0 bases at V and 3 bases at J, with 18 bases between. The CDR3 loop is CASSQDLRGGYLYNEQFF. The CDR3 DNA reads as TGTGCCAGCAGCCAAGATCTCAGGGGCGGGTACCTCTACAATGAGCAGTTCTTC.

The V and J genes are TRBV4-2 and TRBJ1-5; the D gene is possibly TRBD1 (5 bases). V was clipped by 4 bases and J by 2 bases, with 15 bases between them. CDR1 and CDR2 from the germline V gene are LGHNA and YNFKEQ. There are 16 residues in the CDR3. CDR3 amino acids: CASSRGMGTGNQPQHF. CDR3 bases: TGTGCCAGCAGCCGGGGCATGGGGACCGGCAATCAGCCCCAGCATTTT.

The rearrangement links TRBV5-1 to TRBJ1-4; D is ambiguous. Trimming left V 1 base short and J 3 bases short, with 16 bases between. The CDR3 loop spans 17 amino acids. From germline, CDR1 is SGHRS and CDR2 YFSETQ. For the CDR3, the DNA is TGCGCCAGCAGCTTGATCCCTGGAGTCGGGGCTAATGAAAAACTGTTTTTT. Encoded protein: CASSLIPGVGANEKLFF.

Only a few counts were recorded for this clonotype. This chain joins TRBV5-1 and TRBJ2-3; TRBD1 matches 9 bases. Germline V gene lookup returns CDR1 SGHRS and CDR2 YFSETQ. The CDR3 loop spans 15 amino acids. V dropped 4 bases and J dropped 3; count of bases not matched to a gene: 6. CDR3 in DNA: TGCGCCAGCAGCAAACAGGGGGCTGCGACAGATACGCAGTATTTT. Its translation: CASSKQGAATDTQYF.

This clonotype turned up a few times. The rearrangement links TRBV7-2 to TRBJ2-4, with 11 nucleotides matching TRBD1. The junction had 6 bases not matched to a gene; V was cut back by 5 bases and J by 9 bases. The CDR3 covers 14 residues. Germline values: CDR1 SGHTA, CDR2 FQGNSA. The CDR3 protein is CASSRTGGRGIQYF. CDR3 DNA sequence: TGTGCCAGCAGCAGGACAGGGGGCCGGGGCATTCAGTACTTC.

In its sample, this clonotype was seen a few times. The chain joins TRBV2 to TRBJ2-4; TRBD2 aligns across 9 bases. V was pared by 5 bases and J by 7 bases, with 9 bases of the junction left unmatched. The CDR3 runs 15 residues. Per the germline V gene, CDR1 is SNHLY and CDR2 is FYNNEI. The CDR3 loop reads CASSFSSGKLNIQYF. CDR3 in DNA: TGTGCCAGCAGTTTTTCTAGCGGGAAGCTCAACATTCAGTACTTC. Filled out from reference TRBV2 and TRBJ2-4, the complete variable domain reads EPEVTQTPSHQVTQMGQEVILRCVPISNHLYFYWYRQILGQKVEFLVSFYNNEISEKSEIFDDQFSVERPDGSNFTLKIRSTKLEDSAMYFCASSFSSGKLNIQYFGAGTRLSVL.

The chain couples TRBV18 to TRBJ2-1; no firm D call. Trimming stripped 0 bases from V and 8 bases from J, with 20 bases between. Germline-derived CDR1 and CDR2 are KGHSH and LQKENI. CDR3 size: 17 residues. The CDR3 region is CASSPPLLHPSRDEQFF. CDR3 DNA: TGTGCCAGCTCACCACCCCTCCTCCATCCGAGTCGGGATGAGCAGTTCTTC.

This sequence joins TRBV24-1 and TRBJ2-2, with 8 bases fitting TRBD1. The CDR3 has 15 residues. J lost 5 bases, V lost 4 bases, and 5 bases had no gene match. Looked up from germline, CDR1 is KGHDR and CDR2 is SFDVKD. The CDR3 is CATSDLQGATGELFF. DNA for the CDR3: TGTGCCACCAGTGACCTGCAGGGGGCGACCGGGGAGCTGTTTTTT.

The CDR3 DNA follows: TGTGCCAGCAGCCAAGATTTTCGGTCCTCCGCGGATACGCAGTATTTT. It yields the protein CASSQDFRSSADTQYF. V gene TRBV3-1 combines with J gene TRBJ2-3, with D unresolved. Germline values: CDR1 LGHDT, CDR2 YNNKEL (reference sequence). Trimming shortened V by 0 bases and J by 6 bases, and 16 bases separated the two germline ends. The CDR3 has 16 residues.

This clonotype occurred a few times. The CDR3: CASSTRGMRENIQYF. The DNA for the CDR3 is TGTGCCAGCAGCACCAGGGGAATGAGGGAAAACATTCAGTACTTC. J is TRBJ2-4 and V is TRBV5-8, with D perhaps TRBD1 (6 bases). The CDR3 sequence is 15 residues long. The germline gives CDR1 SGHTS, CDR2 YDEGEE. V gave up 4 bases and J gave up 5 bases, with 16 bases separating them.

CDR3 bases: TGTGCCAGCAGCGTCTCGAGCGGGGGGGTCGGTGAGCAGTTCTTC. Its protein product is CASSVSSGGVGEQFF. The chain carries TRBV9 and TRBJ2-1; TRBD2 agrees at 10 bases. J lost 9 bases, V lost 2 bases, and 8 bases had no gene match. The germline V gene encodes CDR1 SGDLS and CDR2 YYNGEE. The CDR3 consists of 15 residues.

The V call is TRBV10-3, the J call TRBJ2-1; 8 bases fit TRBD1. The junction had 7 bases not matched to a gene; V was cut back by 6 bases and J by 6 bases. Germline CDR1 reads ENHRY; CDR2 reads SYGVKD. This CDR3 spans 14 amino acids. This CDR3 is CAIRVQGAGNEQFF. CDR3 nucleotides: TGTGCCATCAGGGTCCAGGGGGCAGGCAATGAGCAGTTCTTC.

The chain carries TRBV7-6 and TRBJ1-1; D might be TRBD1 (6 bases). The CDR3 has 17 amino acids. The V end lost 6 bases, the J end lost 0 bases, and 20 bases lay between the germline ends. The germline gives CDR1 SGHVS, CDR2 FNYEAQ. CDR3 in DNA: TGTGCCAGCAGACCCATCCCCCGGACAGACATGAACACTGAAGCTTTCTTT. Translating gives CASRPIPRTDMNTEAFF.

The V call is TRBV6-1, the J call TRBJ1-1, with no clear D. This CDR3 has 15 residues. V was trimmed by 1 base and J by 5 bases, leaving 14 bases between them. Germline CDR1 and CDR2: MNHNS and SASEGT. The CDR3 region is CASSEVEGSGTEAFF. Written as DNA, the CDR3 is TGTGCCAGCAGTGAAGTAGAGGGCAGCGGGACTGAAGCTTTCTTT.

The CDR3 reads CASGYGLDNEQFF. The CDR3 DNA follows: TGCGCCAGCGGATACGGACTAGATAATGAGCAGTTCTTC. The chain combines TRBV5-1 with TRBJ2-1; the match to TRBD2 covers 7 bases. Germline V gene sequence: CDR1 SGHRS, CDR2 YFSETQ. The CDR3 sequence is 13 residues long. Trimming removed 7 bases from V and 7 bases from J; junction bases left unmatched: 8.

The J gene is TRBJ2-7, the V gene TRBV30; D is undetermined. V dropped 3 bases and J dropped 3 bases, with 18 bases sitting between them. The CDR3 covers 15 residues. Germline V gene data show CDR1 as GTSNPN and CDR2 as SVGIG (reference sequence). The CDR3 sequence: CAWRPLSRSLYEQYF. CDR3 nucleotide sequence: TGTGCCTGGAGGCCCTTGTCCAGGTCCCTCTACGAGCAGTACTTC.

The chain links TRBV20-1 to TRBJ2-1; TRBD2 matches 9 bases. V shed 5 bases and J 9 bases; nucleotides not matched to a gene: 11. CDR3 size: 14 residues. The germline V gene encodes CDR1 DFQATT and CDR2 SNEGSKA (reference sequence). CDR3 amino acids: CSALRREGPGEQFF. The CDR3 region has the DNA TGCAGTGCTCTGAGGCGGGAGGGCCCCGGTGAGCAGTTCTTC.

V gene TRBV4-3 combines with J gene TRBJ2-7; 10 nucleotides line up with TRBD2. Unmatched junction bases numbered 8, after V lost 3 bases and J lost 0 bases. Per the germline V gene, CDR1 is LGHNA and CDR2 is YSLEER. CDR3 size: 17 residues. The CDR3 spells CASSQSHGTSVSYEQYF. The CDR3 DNA reads TGCGCCAGCAGCCAGAGTCACGGGACTAGCGTCTCCTACGAGCAGTACTTC.

The chain employs TRBV29-1 and TRBJ2-7; D uncertain. Germline V gene data show CDR1 as SQVTM and CDR2 as ANQGSEA. This CDR3 region has 11 residues. The V and J ends lost 6 bases and 5 bases respectively, with 11 bases between them. The CDR3 DNA is TGCAGCGTGTCCCCTGGCAACGAGCAGTACTTC. It is translated as CSVSPGNEQYF.

This clonotype was picked up a small number of times. V gene TRBV27 combines with J gene TRBJ2-2; D could derive from TRBD1 or TRBD2 (5 bases each). V was clipped by 3 bases and J by 6 bases, with 20 bases between them. Germline values: CDR1 MNHEY, CDR2 SMNVEV (reference sequence). This CDR3 is built from 17 residues. The CDR3 sequence is CASSFRGLGLPAGELFF. The CDR3 DNA reads TGTGCCAGCAGTTTCCGGGGCTTAGGGCTCCCCGCCGGGGAGCTGTTTTTT.

The chain is built from TRBV2 and TRBJ2-4; 8 bases line up with TRBD1. Germline-derived CDR1 and CDR2 are SNHLY and FYNNEI. J lost 6 bases, V lost 6 bases, and 10 bases had no gene match. The CDR3 extends over 15 amino acids. The CDR3 DNA sequence: TGTGCCAGCAGGCCCACGGACAGGGCGAGAAACATTCAGTACTTC. It codes for CASRPTDRARNIQYF.

V usage is TRBV6-6 and J usage is TRBJ2-7, with TRBD1 as a possible D gene (5 bases). V was trimmed by 6 bases and J by 3 bases, leaving 18 bases between them. Germline V gene data show CDR1 as MNHNY and CDR2 as SVGAGI (reference sequence). There are 15 residues in the CDR3. As DNA, the CDR3 is TGTGCCAGCAGCTTATACAGGCCAGGTAGCTACGAGCAGTACTTC. Translated, it gives CASSLYRPGSYEQYF.

The sample holds a few counts of this clonotype. This chain connects TRBV3-1 to TRBJ2-2, with a possible D match to TRBD1 (6 bases). The V gene's germline CDR1 is LGHDT and CDR2 YNNKEL (reference sequence). V dropped 0 bases and J dropped 3 bases, with 11 bases sitting between them. CDR3 length: 16 residues. The CDR3, as DNA: TGTGCCAGCAGCCAAGATGGATACAGGGACACCGGGGAGCTGTTTTTT. This encodes CASSQDGYRDTGELFF.

The rearrangement links TRBV15 to TRBJ2-1; D is unresolved. The CDR3 runs 14 residues. V was trimmed by 1 base and J by 7 bases, leaving 11 bases between them. Germline V gives CDR1 LNHNV, CDR2 YYDKDF (reference sequence). The CDR3 region is CATSRALDENEQFF. The DNA for the CDR3 is TGTGCCACCAGCAGAGCCCTCGACGAAAATGAGCAGTTCTTC.

V is TRBV3-1 and J is TRBJ1-5, with D possibly TRBD1 on 6 matching bases. The V gene's germline CDR1 is LGHDT and CDR2 YNNKEL (reference sequence). The CDR3 is 15 amino acids. V dropped 0 bases and J dropped 6 bases, with 12 bases sitting between them. CDR3 amino acids: CASSQDWGAGQPQHF. CDR3 DNA sequence: TGTGCCAGCAGCCAAGATTGGGGGGCGGGTCAGCCCCAGCATTTT.

The rearrangement uses TRBV4-1 and TRBJ2-5; the D gene is possibly TRBD2 (7 bases). Between the trimmed V and J ends, which lost 0 bases and 5 bases, there was a span of 13 bases. The CDR3 has 15 amino acids. CDR1 and CDR2 (germline): MGHRA, YSYEKL. CDR3 sequence: CASSQDPGGLETQYF. Here the CDR3 DNA reads TGCGCCAGCAGCCAAGATCCCGGGGGGCTGGAGACCCAGTACTTC.